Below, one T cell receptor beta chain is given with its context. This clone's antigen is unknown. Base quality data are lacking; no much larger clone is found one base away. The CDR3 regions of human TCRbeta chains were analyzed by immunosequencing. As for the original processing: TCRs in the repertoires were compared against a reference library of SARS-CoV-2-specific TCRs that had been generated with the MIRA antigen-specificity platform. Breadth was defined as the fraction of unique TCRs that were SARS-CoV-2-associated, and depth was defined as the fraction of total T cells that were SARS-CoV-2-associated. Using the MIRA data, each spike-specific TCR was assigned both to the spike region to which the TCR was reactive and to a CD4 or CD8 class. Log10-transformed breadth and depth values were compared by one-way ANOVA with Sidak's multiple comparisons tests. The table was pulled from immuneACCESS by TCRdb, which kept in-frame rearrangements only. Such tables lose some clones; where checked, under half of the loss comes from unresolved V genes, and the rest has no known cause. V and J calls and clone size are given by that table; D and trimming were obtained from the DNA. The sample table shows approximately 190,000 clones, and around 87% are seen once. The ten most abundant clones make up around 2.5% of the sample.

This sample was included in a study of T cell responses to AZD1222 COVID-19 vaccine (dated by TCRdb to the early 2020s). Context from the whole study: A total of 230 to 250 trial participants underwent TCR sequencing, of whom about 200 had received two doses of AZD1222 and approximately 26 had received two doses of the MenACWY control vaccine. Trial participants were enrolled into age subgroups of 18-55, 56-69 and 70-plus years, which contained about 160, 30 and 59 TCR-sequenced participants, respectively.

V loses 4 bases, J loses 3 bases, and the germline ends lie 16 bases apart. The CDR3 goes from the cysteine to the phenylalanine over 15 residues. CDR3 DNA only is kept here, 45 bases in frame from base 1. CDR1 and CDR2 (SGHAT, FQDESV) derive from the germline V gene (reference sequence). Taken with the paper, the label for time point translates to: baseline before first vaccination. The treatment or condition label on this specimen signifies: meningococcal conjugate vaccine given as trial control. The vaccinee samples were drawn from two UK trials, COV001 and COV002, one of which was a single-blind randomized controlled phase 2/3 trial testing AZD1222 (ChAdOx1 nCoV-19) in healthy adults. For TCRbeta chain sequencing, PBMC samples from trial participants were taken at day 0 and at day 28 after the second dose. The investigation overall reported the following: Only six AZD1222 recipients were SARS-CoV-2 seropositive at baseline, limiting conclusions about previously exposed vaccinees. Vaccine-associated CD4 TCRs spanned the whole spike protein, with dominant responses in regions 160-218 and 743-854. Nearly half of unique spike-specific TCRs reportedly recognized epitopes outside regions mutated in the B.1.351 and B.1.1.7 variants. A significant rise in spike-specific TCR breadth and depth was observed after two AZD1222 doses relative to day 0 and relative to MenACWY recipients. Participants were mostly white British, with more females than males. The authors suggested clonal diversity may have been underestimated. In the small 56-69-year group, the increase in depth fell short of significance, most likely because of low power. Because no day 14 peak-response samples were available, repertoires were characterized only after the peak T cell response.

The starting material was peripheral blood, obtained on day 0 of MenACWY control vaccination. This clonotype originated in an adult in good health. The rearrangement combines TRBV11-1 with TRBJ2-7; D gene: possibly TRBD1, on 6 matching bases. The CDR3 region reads CASSSHPGAGYEQYF. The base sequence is TGTGCCAGCAGCTCCCACCCAGGGGCGGGCTACGAGCAGTACTTC.